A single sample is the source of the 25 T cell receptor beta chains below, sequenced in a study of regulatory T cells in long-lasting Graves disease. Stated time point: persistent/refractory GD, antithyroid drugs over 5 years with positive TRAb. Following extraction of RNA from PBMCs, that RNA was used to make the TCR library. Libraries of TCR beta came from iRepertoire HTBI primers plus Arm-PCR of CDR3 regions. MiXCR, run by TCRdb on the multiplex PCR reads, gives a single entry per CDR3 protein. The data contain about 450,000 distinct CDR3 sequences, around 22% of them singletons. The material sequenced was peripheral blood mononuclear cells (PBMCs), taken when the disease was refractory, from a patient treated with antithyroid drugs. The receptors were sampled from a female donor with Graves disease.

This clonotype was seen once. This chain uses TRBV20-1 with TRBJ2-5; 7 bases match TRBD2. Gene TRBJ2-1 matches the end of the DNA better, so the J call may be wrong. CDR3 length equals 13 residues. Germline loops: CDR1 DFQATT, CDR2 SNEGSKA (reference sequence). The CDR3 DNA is TGCAGTGCGGCTACGGGGGGTTACAATGAGCAGTTCTTC. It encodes CSAATGGYNEQFF.

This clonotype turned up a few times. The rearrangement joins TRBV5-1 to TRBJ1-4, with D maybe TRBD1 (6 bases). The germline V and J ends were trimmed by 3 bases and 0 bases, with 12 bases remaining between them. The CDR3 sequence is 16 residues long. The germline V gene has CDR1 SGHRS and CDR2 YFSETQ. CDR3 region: CASSWTESSTNEKLFF. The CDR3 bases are TGCGCCAGCAGCTGGACAGAGAGTTCAACTAATGAAAAACTGTTTTTT.

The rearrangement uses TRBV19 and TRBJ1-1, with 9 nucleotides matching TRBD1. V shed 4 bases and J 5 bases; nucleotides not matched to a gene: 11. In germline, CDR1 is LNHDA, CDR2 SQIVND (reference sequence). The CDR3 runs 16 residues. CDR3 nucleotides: TGTGCCAGTAGTACATTACCGGGACAGGGAGCAACTGAAGCTTTCTTT. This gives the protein CASSTLPGQGATEAFF.

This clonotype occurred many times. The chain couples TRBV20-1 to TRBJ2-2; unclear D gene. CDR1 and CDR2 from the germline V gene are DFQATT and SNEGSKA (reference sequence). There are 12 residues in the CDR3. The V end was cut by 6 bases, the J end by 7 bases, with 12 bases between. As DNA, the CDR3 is TGCAGTGCACCATCAAGGCACGGGGAGCTGTTTTTT. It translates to CSAPSRHGELFF.

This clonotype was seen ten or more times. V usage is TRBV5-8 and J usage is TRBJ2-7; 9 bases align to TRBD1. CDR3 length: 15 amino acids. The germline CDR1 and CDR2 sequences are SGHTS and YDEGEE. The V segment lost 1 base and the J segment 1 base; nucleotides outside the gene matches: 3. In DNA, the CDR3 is TGTGCCAGCAGCTTGTGGGGGACAGGGTCCTACGAGCAGTACTTC. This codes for CASSLWGTGSYEQYF.

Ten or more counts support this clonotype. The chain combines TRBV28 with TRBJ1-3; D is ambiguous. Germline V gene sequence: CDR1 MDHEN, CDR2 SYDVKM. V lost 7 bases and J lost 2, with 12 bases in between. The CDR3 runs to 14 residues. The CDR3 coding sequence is TGTGCCAGCACTACGACTGGTGCTGGAAACACCATATATTTT. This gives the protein CASTTTGAGNTIYF.

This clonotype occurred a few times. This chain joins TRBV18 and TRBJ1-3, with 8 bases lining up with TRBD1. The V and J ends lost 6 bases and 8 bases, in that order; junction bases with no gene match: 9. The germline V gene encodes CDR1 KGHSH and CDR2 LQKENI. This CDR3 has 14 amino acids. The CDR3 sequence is CASSPTGVEDTIYF. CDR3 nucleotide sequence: TGTGCCAGCTCGCCGACAGGGGTCGAAGACACCATATATTTT. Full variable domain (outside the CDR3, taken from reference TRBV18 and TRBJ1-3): NAGVMQNPRHLVRRRGQEARLRCSPMKGHSHVYWYRQLPEEGLKFMVYLQKENIIDESGMPKERFSAEFPKEGPSILRIQQVVRGDSAAYFCASSPTGVEDTIYFGEGSWLTVV.

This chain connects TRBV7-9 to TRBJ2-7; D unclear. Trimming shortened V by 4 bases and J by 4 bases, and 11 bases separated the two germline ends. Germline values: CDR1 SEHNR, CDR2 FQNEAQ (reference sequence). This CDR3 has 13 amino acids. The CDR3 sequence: CASSSPREYEQYF. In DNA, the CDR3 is TGTGCCAGCAGCTCCCCCCGAGAGTACGAGCAGTACTTC.

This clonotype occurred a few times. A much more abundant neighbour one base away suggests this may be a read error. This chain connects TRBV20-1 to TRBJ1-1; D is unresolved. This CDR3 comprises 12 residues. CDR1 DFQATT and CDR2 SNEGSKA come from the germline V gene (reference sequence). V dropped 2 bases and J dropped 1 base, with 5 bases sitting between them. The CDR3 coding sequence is TGCAGTGCTAGATCAGAGAACACTGAAGCTTTCTTT. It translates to CSARSENTEAFF.

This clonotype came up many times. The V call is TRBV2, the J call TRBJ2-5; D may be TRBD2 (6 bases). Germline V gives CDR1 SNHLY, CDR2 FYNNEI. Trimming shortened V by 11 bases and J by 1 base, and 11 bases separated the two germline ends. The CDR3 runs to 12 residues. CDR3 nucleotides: TGTGCCCGGGGGAACAGCCAAGAGACCCAGTACTTC. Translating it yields CARGNSQETQYF.

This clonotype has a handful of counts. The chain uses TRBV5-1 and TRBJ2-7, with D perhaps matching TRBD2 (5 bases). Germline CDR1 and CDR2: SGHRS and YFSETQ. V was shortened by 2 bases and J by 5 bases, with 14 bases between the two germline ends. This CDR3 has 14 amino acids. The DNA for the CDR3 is TGCGCCAGCAGCTTTGGTGGGAGTGGGAACGAGCAGTACTTC. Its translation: CASSFGGSGNEQYF.

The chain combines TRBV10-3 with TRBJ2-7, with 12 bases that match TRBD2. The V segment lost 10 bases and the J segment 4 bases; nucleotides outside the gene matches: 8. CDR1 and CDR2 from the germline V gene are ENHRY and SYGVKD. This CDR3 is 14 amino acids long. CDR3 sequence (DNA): TGTGCCACTTCGACTAGCGGGAGTCTATACGAGCAGTACTTC. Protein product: CATSTSGSLYEQYF.

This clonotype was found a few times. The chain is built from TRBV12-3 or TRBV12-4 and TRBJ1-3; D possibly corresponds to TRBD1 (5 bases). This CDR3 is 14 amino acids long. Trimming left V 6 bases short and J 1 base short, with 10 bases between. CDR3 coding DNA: TGTGCCAGCAGACCCAGGGTATCTGGAAACACCATATATTTT. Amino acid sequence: CASRPRVSGNTIYF.

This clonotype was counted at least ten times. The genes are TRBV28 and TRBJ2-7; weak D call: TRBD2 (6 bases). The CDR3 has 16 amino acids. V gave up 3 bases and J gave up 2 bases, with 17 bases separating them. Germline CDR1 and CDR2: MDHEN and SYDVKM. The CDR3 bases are TGTGCCAGCAGTTTGGAGGGACCGGTATCCCCCTACGAGCAGTACTTC. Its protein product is CASSLEGPVSPYEQYF.

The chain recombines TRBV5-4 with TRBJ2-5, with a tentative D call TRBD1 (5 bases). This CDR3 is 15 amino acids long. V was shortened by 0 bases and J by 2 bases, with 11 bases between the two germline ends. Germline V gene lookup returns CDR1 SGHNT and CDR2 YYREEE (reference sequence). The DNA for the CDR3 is TGTGCCAGCAGCTTGGTTAGATCAGGGCAAGAGACCCAGTACTTC. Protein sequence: CASSLVRSGQETQYF.

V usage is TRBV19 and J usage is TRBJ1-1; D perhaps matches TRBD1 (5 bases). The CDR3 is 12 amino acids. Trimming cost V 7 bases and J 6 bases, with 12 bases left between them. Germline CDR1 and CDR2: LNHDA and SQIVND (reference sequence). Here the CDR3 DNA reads TGTGCCAGTAAGCAGGGAGGTTCTGAAGCTTTCTTT. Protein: CASKQGGSEAFF.

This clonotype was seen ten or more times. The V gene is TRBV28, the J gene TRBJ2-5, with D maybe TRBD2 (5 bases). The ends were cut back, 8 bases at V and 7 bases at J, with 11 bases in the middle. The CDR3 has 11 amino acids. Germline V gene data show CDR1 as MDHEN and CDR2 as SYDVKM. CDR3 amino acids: CASLWGVTQYF. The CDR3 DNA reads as TGTGCCAGCTTATGGGGAGTGACCCAGTACTTC.

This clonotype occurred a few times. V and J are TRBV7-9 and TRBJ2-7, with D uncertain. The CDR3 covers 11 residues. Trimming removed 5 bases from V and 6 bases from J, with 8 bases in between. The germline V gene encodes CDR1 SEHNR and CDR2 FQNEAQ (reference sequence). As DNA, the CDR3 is TGTGCCAGCAGCCAAACTCCCGAGCAGTACTTC. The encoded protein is CASSQTPEQYF.

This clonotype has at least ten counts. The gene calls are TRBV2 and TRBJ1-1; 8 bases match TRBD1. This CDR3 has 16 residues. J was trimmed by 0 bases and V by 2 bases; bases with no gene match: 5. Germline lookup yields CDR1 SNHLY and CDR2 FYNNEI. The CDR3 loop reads CASSERTGTLNTEAFF. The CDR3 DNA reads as TGTGCCAGCAGTGAAAGGACAGGGACGCTGAACACTGAAGCTTTCTTT.

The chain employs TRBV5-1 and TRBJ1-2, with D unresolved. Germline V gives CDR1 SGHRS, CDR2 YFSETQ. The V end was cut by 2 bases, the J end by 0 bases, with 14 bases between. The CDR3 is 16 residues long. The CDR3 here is CASSFVAGKANYGYTF. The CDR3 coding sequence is TGCGCCAGCAGCTTTGTGGCAGGAAAAGCTAACTATGGCTACACCTTC. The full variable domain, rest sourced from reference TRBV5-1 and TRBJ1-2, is KAGVTQTPRYLIKTRGQQVTLSCSPISGHRSVSWYQQTPGQGLQFLFEYFSETQRNKGNFPGRFSGRQFSNSRSEMNVSTLELGDSALYLCASSFVAGKANYGYTFGSGTRLTVV.

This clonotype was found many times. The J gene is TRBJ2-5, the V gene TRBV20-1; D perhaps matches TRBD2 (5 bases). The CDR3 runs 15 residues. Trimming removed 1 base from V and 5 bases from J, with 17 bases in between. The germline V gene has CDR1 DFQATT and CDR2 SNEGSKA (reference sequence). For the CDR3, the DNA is TGCAGTGCTAGAGTCCTCCTAGGACGAGGGGAGACCCAGTACTTC. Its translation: CSARVLLGRGETQYF.

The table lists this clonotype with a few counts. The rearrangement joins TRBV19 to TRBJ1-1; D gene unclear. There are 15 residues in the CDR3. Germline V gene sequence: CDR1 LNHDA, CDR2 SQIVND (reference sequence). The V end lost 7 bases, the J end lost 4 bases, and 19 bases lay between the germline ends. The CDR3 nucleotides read TGTGCCAGTACCGATGGGTGGACCGTAGGCACTGAAGCTTTCTTT. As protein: CASTDGWTVGTEAFF.

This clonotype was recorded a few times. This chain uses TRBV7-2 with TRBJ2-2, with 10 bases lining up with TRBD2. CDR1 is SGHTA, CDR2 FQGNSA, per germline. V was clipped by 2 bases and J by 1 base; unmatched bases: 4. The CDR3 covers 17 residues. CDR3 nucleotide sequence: TGTGCCAGCAGCTTAAACATAGCGGGAGGGAACACCGGGGAGCTGTTTTTT. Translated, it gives CASSLNIAGGNTGELFF.

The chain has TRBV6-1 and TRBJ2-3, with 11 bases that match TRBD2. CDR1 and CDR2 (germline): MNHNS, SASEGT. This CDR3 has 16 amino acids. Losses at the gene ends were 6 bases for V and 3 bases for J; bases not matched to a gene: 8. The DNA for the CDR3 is TGTGCCAGCAGACAAAATAGCGGGAGGGGGACAGATACGCAGTATTTT. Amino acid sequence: CASRQNSGRGTDTQYF.

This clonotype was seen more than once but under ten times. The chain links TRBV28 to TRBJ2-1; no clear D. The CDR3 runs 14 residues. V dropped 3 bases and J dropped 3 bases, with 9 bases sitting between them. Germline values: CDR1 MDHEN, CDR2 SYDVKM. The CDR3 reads CASSFRAVYNEQFF. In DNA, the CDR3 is TGTGCCAGCAGTTTCCGCGCAGTCTACAATGAGCAGTTCTTC.